Below are 23 T cell receptor beta chains sequenced from a single sample in a study of shared clonotypes between healthy human individuals. Assay: immunoSEQ multiplex PCR; the TCRdb copy retains only in-frame clones and omits some. The sample gives around 2,000,000 clones, less than 95% of which show up once; 1.2% is in the top ten. The naive CD8 fraction comprised CD45RO-negative cells positively selected for CCR7 and excluded terminally differentiated effector memory CD45RA+ cells. Sample: naive CD8+ T cells sorted from blood. The receptors were gathered from a man younger than 35 in good health.

V and J are TRBV7-9 and TRBJ2-7; D remains unclear. The CDR3 totals 14 residues. The germline V and J ends were trimmed by 5 bases and 3 bases, with 14 bases remaining between them. The V gene's germline CDR1 is SEHNR and CDR2 FQNEAQ (reference sequence). CDR3: CASSKIVSGYEQYF. The CDR3 DNA follows: TGTGCCAGCAGCAAAATCGTATCTGGCTACGAGCAGTACTTC.

This rearrangement joins TRBV5-1 to TRBJ2-1; 10 bases align to TRBD1. The CDR3 loop spans 15 amino acids. Losses at the gene ends were 5 bases for V and 10 bases for J; bases not matched to a gene: 12. Germline assignment: CDR1 SGHRS and CDR2 YFSETQ. CDR3 DNA sequence: TGCGCCAGCAGTTTCACCGGGACAGGGGATGGAGAGCAGTTCTTC. Encoded protein: CASSFTGTGDGEQFF. Full variable domain (outside the CDR3, taken from reference TRBV5-1 and TRBJ2-1): KAGVTQTPRYLIKTRGQQVTLSCSPISGHRSVSWYQQTPGQGLQFLFEYFSETQRNKGNFPGRFSGRQFSNSRSEMNVSTLELGDSALYLCASSFTGTGDGEQFFGPGTRLTVL.

V gene TRBV6-1 combines with J gene TRBJ2-5; no definite D call. The V end was cut by 8 bases, the J end by 5 bases, with 21 bases between. The germline CDR1 and CDR2 sequences are MNHNS and SASEGT. CDR3 size: 15 residues. CDR3 residues: CASDFYTPGWETQYF. The CDR3 bases are TGTGCCAGCGATTTCTATACGCCGGGTTGGGAGACCCAGTACTTC.

This sequence joins TRBV7-3 and TRBJ1-1; D is ambiguous. The CDR3 covers 14 residues. Germline assignment: CDR1 SGHTA and CDR2 FQGTGA. Trimming stripped 2 bases from V and 1 base from J, with 8 bases between. As DNA, the CDR3 is TGTGCCAGCAGCTTAGTGGGAGCGAACACTGAAGCTTTCTTT. Protein sequence: CASSLVGANTEAFF.

The rearrangement uses TRBV19 and TRBJ2-3; the match to TRBD2 covers 13 bases. J was trimmed by 3 bases and V by 5 bases; bases with no gene match: 5. CDR1 and CDR2 (germline): LNHDA, SQIVND (reference sequence). This CDR3 is 16 amino acids long. The CDR3 sequence is CASSWQLAGGTDTQYF. The CDR3, as DNA: TGTGCCAGTAGTTGGCAACTAGCGGGAGGGACAGATACGCAGTATTTT.

At least ten counts were recorded for this clone. Mismatch with germline at one junction end may stem from a read error. This sample includes further DNA sequences coding for the same CDR3. The chain has TRBV7-7 and TRBJ2-2; no reliable D call. CDR1 and CDR2 from the germline V gene are SSHAT and FNYEAQ (reference sequence). CDR3 size: 12 residues. The CDR3 DNA is TGTGCTAGCAGCCCCAGGCCCGGGGAGCTGTTTTTT. Translated, it gives CASSPRPGELFF.

J is TRBJ1-4 and V is TRBV30; D is uncertain. V shed 1 base and J shed 6 bases, with 9 bases lying between them. The CDR3 length is 13 residues. The germline gives CDR1 GTSNPN, CDR2 SVGIG (reference sequence). CDR3 nucleotide sequence: TGTGCCTGGAGTGCACAATTGTATGAAAAACTGTTTTTT. It translates to CAWSAQLYEKLFF.

The rearrangement links TRBV25-1 to TRBJ2-7, with 9 bases aligning to TRBD2. J gave up 5 bases and V 4 bases, and 3 bases lay outside the gene matches. The CDR3 runs to 13 residues. Germline loops: CDR1 MGHDK, CDR2 SYGVNS. The CDR3, as DNA: TGTGCCAGCAGTGCTCTAGCGGGGCACGAGCAGTACTTC. It encodes CASSALAGHEQYF.

The chain joins TRBV2 to TRBJ2-2; D is unresolved. From germline, CDR1 is SNHLY and CDR2 FYNNEI. The CDR3 loop spans 13 amino acids. V shed 6 bases and J shed 3 bases, with 8 bases lying between them. The CDR3 bases are TGTGCCAGCAGGAACTTCGACACCGGGGAGCTGTTTTTT. The encoded protein is CASRNFDTGELFF.

Note on this clone: The same CDR3 can be traced to other DNA sequences in this sample. This chain connects TRBV5-4 to TRBJ1-2, with 9 positions matching TRBD1. Germline assignment: CDR1 SGHNT and CDR2 YYREEE (reference sequence). The CDR3 runs 13 residues. The junction had 4 bases not matched to a gene; V was cut back by 3 bases and J by 7 bases. CDR3 nucleotide sequence: TGTGCCAGCAGCTCGGGACAGGGAGGTGGCTACACCTTC. The encoded protein is CASSSGQGGGYTF.

Concerning this clone itself: The identical CDR3 is also encoded by other nucleotide sequences in the sample. The rearrangement joins TRBV5-5 to TRBJ1-1; D remains unclear. V was pared by 0 bases and J by 1 base, with 4 bases between. The V gene's germline CDR1 is SGHKS and CDR2 YYEKEE (reference sequence). This CDR3 contains 13 residues. CDR3 nucleotide sequence: TGTGCCAGCAGCTTGGGCCCGAACACTGAAGCTTTCTTT. Its translation: CASSLGPNTEAFF.

The V gene is TRBV10-1, the J gene TRBJ2-7; 10 nucleotides line up with TRBD1. Germline V gives CDR1 WNHNN, CDR2 SYGVQD (reference sequence). V lost 10 bases to trimming and J lost 7 bases; unmatched junction nucleotides: 7. The CDR3 has 12 amino acids. CDR3: CATGTGAGEQYF. For the CDR3, the DNA is TGCGCCACCGGGACAGGGGCTGGTGAGCAGTACTTC.

This chain links TRBV13 with TRBJ2-7, with D perhaps given as TRBD1 or TRBD2 (5 bases each). Per the germline V gene, CDR1 is PRHDT and CDR2 is FYEKMQ (reference sequence). This CDR3 is 13 amino acids long. V lost 1 base and J 6 bases, leaving 10 bases between the germline ends. This chain's CDR3 is CASSLARGGEQYF. As DNA, the CDR3 is TGTGCCAGCAGCTTAGCGAGGGGCGGCGAGCAGTACTTC.

The chain recombines TRBV27 with TRBJ2-1; 7 nucleotides match TRBD2. The CDR3 is 13 amino acids. Germline V gene lookup returns CDR1 MNHEY and CDR2 SMNVEV (reference sequence). V lost 2 bases and J lost 14; bases outside the gene matches: 9. CDR3 region: CASSLRVRGGEFF. CDR3 DNA: TGTGCCAGCAGTTTAAGGGTCCGGGGAGGGGAGTTCTTC.

The gene calls are TRBV10-3 and TRBJ2-3, with D perhaps matching TRBD2 (7 bases). The CDR3 is 16 amino acids. Germline V lookup: CDR1 ENHRY, CDR2 SYGVKD. Trimming removed 1 base at V and 3 bases at J, with 14 bases between. The CDR3: CAISELAGAGTDTQYF. In DNA form, the CDR3 reads TGTGCCATCAGTGAGTTGGCGGGGGCAGGAACAGATACGCAGTATTTT.

A note on this clone: Compared with germline, one end of the junction differs, possibly owing to a read error. The rearrangement uses TRBV7-7 and TRBJ2-5; D unresolved. Germline CDR1 and CDR2: SSHAT and FNYEAQ (reference sequence). The CDR3 loop spans 13 amino acids. The CDR3 protein is CASSPLYQETQYF. The CDR3 DNA follows: TGTGCTAGCAGTCCTTTGTACCAAGAGACCCAGTACTTC.

This chain links TRBV11-2 with TRBJ2-3; D unclear. The CDR3 has 13 amino acids. Trimming cost V 3 bases and J 8 bases, with 12 bases left between them. The germline gives CDR1 SGHAT, CDR2 FQNNGV. The CDR3 DNA is TGTGCCAGCAGCTTGACACTGACGGGTACGCAGTATTTT. Amino acids: CASSLTLTGTQYF. Full variable domain (outside the CDR3, taken from reference TRBV11-2 and TRBJ2-3): EAGVAQSPRYKIIEKRQSVAFWCNPISGHATLYWYQQILGQGPKLLIQFQNNGVVDDSQLPKDRFSAERLKGVDSTLKIQPAKLEDSAVYLCASSLTLTGTQYFGPGTRLTVL.

The CDR3: CASISWGTEPFWGSTDTQYF. CDR3 nucleotides: TGTGCCAGCATATCTTGGGGGACAGAACCCTTTTGGGGAAGCACAGATACGCAGTATTTT. V is TRBV18 and J is TRBJ2-3; TRBD1 aligns across 7 bases. Germline-derived CDR1 and CDR2 are KGHSH and LQKENI. V trimming: 8 bases; J trimming: 0 bases; junction bases outside the gene matches: 23. CDR3 length equals 20 residues.

In regard to this clone: The same CDR3 is also encoded by other DNA sequences in this sample. This chain joins TRBV27 and TRBJ2-1; D gene ambiguous. The V and J ends lost 3 bases and 1 base respectively, with 7 bases between them. This CDR3 region has 14 residues. Germline values: CDR1 MNHEY, CDR2 SMNVEV (reference sequence). CDR3 nucleotides: TGTGCCAGCAGTTTGCGTGGATCCTACAATGAGCAGTTCTTC. Protein sequence: CASSLRGSYNEQFF.

Concerning this clone: This may be a read error, as it is one base from a much larger clone. V and J are TRBV11-2 and TRBJ2-7; 7 bases fit TRBD1. Trimming cost V 4 bases and J 1 base; bases outside gene matches: 1. The CDR3 has 13 amino acids. CDR1 SGHAT and CDR2 FQNNGV come from the germline V gene. The CDR3 DNA sequence: TGTGCCAGCAGCTGGACAGGATCCTACGAGCAGTACTTC. Encoded protein: CASSWTGSYEQYF.

The chain couples TRBV19 to TRBJ1-4; TRBD1 matches 8 bases. The CDR3 sequence is 13 residues long. With 5 bases clipped from V and 6 bases from J, the junction kept 2 bases outside the gene matches. Germline V CDR1 and CDR2: LNHDA, SQIVND (reference sequence). The CDR3 nucleotides read TGTGCCAGTAGTGAACAGGGGGATGAAAAACTGTTTTTT. Amino acids: CASSEQGDEKLFF.

Points on this clone: Additional DNA sequences in this sample encode the identical CDR3. The chain is built from TRBV4-3 and TRBJ2-7; a weak D match, TRBD2 (5 bases). The ends were cut back, 0 bases at V and 2 bases at J, with 8 bases in the middle. This CDR3 has 14 amino acids. Per the germline V gene, CDR1 is LGHNA and CDR2 is YSLEER. This CDR3 is CASSQDTGTYEQYF. The CDR3 DNA sequence: TGCGCCAGCAGCCAAGACACGGGGACCTACGAGCAGTACTTC.

The CDR3 DNA sequence: TGCAGCGTGCTCCTGGACGGTACTAACTATGGCTACACCTTC. Translation: CSVLLDGTNYGYTF. The chain is built from TRBV29-1 and TRBJ1-2; no reliable D call. Germline CDR1 SQVTM, CDR2 ANQGSEA. Deletions cut 6 bases from V and 0 bases from J, with 14 bases between. The CDR3 runs to 14 residues.